This T cell receptor beta chain originates from a study of T-cell memory formation after mild COVID-19. On the study more broadly: TCR clusters mostly belonged to single donors.

In TCRdb, the 5' RACE reads were re-called with MiXCR into one record per CDR3 protein. Among around 300,000 distinct CDR3 sequences listed, around 19% were seen once. Germline V gene sequence: CDR1 GTSNPN, CDR2 SVGIG (reference sequence). V lost 2 bases and J lost 1, with 8 bases in between. The CDR3 totals 13 residues. Study results and limitations: Later expanders leaned CD4+, whereas day 15 to 85 contracting clones were balanced CD4/CD8.

This clonotype has just a few counts. Its antigen is as yet unknown. The sequence was obtained from a man younger than 35 who had mild COVID-19 (a few samples of this study predate the infection). Cell type and time point are not known. The gene calls are TRBV30 and TRBJ2-5; D may be TRBD1 (5 bases). The material sequenced was PBMCs or a T cell subset sorted from them (not recorded which). CDR3 sequence: CAWSQGPQETQYF. The CDR3 DNA reads as TGTGCCTGGAGTCAGGGTCCCCAAGAGACCCAGTACTTC. Filled out from reference TRBV30 and TRBJ2-5, the complete variable domain reads SQTIHQWPATLVQPVGSPLSLECTVEGTSNPNLYWYRQAAGRGLQLLFYSVGIGQISSEVPQNLSASRPQDRQFILSSKKLLLSDSGFYLCAWSQGPQETQYFGPGTRLLVL.